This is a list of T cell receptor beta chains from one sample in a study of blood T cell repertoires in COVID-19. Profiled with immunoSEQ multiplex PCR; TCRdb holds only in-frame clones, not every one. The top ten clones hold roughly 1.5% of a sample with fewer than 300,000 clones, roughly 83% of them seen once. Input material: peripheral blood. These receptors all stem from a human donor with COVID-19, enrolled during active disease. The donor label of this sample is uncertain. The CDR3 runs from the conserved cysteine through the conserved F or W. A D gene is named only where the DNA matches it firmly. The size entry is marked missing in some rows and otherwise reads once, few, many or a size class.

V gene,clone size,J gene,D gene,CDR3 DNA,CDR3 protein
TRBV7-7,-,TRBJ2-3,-,TGTGCTAGCAGTCCCGTAACTAGCACAGATACGCAGTATTTT,CASSPVTSTDTQYF
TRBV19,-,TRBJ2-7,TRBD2,TGTGCCAGTAGTCCAAGACTAGCGGGGGCCATCTACGAGCAGTACTTC,CASSPRLAGAIYEQYF
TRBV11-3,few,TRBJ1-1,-,TGTGCCAGCAGCGGGCTGGGAGGGACTGAAGCTTTCTTT,CASSGLGGTEAFF
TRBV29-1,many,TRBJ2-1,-,TGCAGCGTTTCAGGAGGGAGCTCCTACAATGAGCAGTTCTTC,CSVSGGSSYNEQFF
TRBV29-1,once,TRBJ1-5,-,TGCAGCGTTGGCGAAGGCAATCAGCCCCAGCATTTT,CSVGEGNQPQHF
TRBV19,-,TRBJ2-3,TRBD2,TGTGCCAGTACTATGACTAGCCCAAATCTAGATACGCAGTATTTT,CASTMTSPNLDTQYF
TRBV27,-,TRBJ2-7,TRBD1,TGTGCCAGCAGTAAAGGGACGGGACAGGGGGTCAACGAGCAGTACTTC,CASSKGTGQGVNEQYF
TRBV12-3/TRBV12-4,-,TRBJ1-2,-,TGTGCCAGCGGAATCTTCCGGGACAACACCTTC,CASGIFRDNTF
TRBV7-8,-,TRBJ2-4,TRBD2,TGTGCCAGCAGCTCCCAGCGGGAGAGGGGGGGAAACATTCAGTACTTC,CASSSQRERGGNIQYF
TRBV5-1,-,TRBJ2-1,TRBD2,TGCGCCAGCAGCTCTACTAGCGGGAGAGTCAATGAGCAGTTCTTC,CASSSTSGRVNEQFF
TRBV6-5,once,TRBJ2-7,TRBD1,TGTGCCAGCAGTTACGGTGGGGACAGCCTAGCCTACGAGCAGTACTTC,CASSYGGDSLAYEQYF
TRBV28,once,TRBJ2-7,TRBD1,TGTGCCAGCAGTCCCCAATCTTTGACAGGGCTCTCCTACGAGCAGTACTTC,CASSPQSLTGLSYEQYF